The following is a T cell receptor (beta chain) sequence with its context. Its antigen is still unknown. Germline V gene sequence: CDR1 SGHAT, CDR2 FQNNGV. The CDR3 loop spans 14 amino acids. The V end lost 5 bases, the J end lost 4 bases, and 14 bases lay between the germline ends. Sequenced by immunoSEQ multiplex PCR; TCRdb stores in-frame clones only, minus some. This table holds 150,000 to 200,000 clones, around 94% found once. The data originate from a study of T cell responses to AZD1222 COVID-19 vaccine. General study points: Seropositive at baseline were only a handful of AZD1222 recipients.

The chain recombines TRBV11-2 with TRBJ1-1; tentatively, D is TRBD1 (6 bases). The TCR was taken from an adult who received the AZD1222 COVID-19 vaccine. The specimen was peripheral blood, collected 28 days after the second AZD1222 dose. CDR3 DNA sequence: TGTGCCAGCAGCCTACAGGGAGCGAGCACTGAAGCTTTCTTT. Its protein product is CASSLQGASTEAFF.